The sequence of this TCR beta chain was determined in a study of T cell responses to AZD1222 COVID-19 vaccine. This CDR3 is 15 amino acids long. With 5 bases clipped from V and 4 bases from J, the junction kept 9 bases outside the gene matches. CDR1 and CDR2 from the germline V gene are SGHNT and YYREEE (reference sequence). TCRdb's copy holds only in-frame clones and misses some; the assay was immunoSEQ multiplex PCR. The profile shows about 26,000 clones, 88% of them singletons. General study findings and limits: Reports indicate that nearly half of spike-specific TCRs are directed at unmutated variant regions. Two doses of AZD1222 preceded a rise in Spike-specific TCR breadth and depth.

This clone was seen just once. Its target is unknown. Both about-4-week and about-12-week second-dose recipients were combined. The sequences come from peripheral blood, collected 28 days after the second AZD1222 dose. This chain joins TRBV5-4 and TRBJ2-7, with TRBD1 matching over 10 bases. The origin of this receptor is an adult who received the AZD1222 COVID-19 vaccine. CDR3 region: CASSRSGTGVYEQYF. For the CDR3, the DNA is TGTGCCAGCAGTCGCTCCGGGACAGGGGTTTACGAGCAGTACTTC. Full variable domain (rest looked up from reference TRBV5-4 and TRBJ2-7): ETGVTQSPTHLIKTRGQQVTLRCSSQSGHNTVSWYQQALGQGPQFIFQYYREEENGRGNFPPRFSGLQFPNYSSELNVNALELDDSALYLCASSRSGTGVYEQYFGPGTRLTVT.